This T cell receptor (beta chain) was recovered during a study of cytomegalovirus exposure and HLA in healthy donors. CDR3 length: 15 residues. Between the trimmed V and J ends, which lost 1 base and 0 bases, there was a span of 9 bases. Germline V gene lookup returns CDR1 SGHRS and CDR2 YFSETQ. This PCR relied on a set of 60 Vbeta primers and 13 Jbeta primers. Method: immunoSEQ multiplex PCR; TCRdb's copy keeps in-frame clones and lacks some. The sample shows 85,000 to 130,000 clones, about three quarters of them seen only once. The sample was PBMCs. The V and J genes are TRBV5-1 and TRBJ2-3; D possibly corresponds to TRBD2 (6 bases). The TCR originated in a male donor in good health and CMV-seropositive. The CDR3 sequence is CASSLRGGSTDTQYF. CDR3 in DNA: TGCGCCAGCAGCTTGCGTGGGGGGAGCACAGATACGCAGTATTTT.